Detailed here is one T cell receptor (beta chain). Its antigen is unknown. These data are taken from a study of vaccination and CD4 T cells after COVID-19. About the study: The authors exposed cells to overlapping spike peptides derived from SARS-CoV-2, HCoV-NL63, HCoV-OC43 and HCoV-229E.

Sequencing of cultured CD4+ T cell DNA used the Oncomine TCR Beta short-read assay. Once CD4+ T cells had been cultured, genomic DNA was extracted from them. TCRdb independently ran MiXCR on the PCR reads; one entry per CDR3 protein. This table holds 10,000 to 15,000 distinct CDR3 sequences, 50% found once. Treatment indicated: roughly 11-day PBMC culture with coronavirus spike peptide pools or control peptides (ViraFEST assay). Germline CDR1 and CDR2: SEHNR and FQNEAQ (reference sequence). The CDR3 has 15 residues. The J segment lost 5 bases and the V segment lost 5 bases, leaving 6 bases of the junction unmatched.

V is TRBV7-9 and J is TRBJ1-6; 7 positions agree with TRBD1. Material for sequencing was CD4+ T cells from blood, cultured in vitro. The receptor comes from a human donor who had recovered from COVID-19. The CDR3 spells CASSPQGTDNSPLHF. The CDR3 nucleotides read TGTGCCAGCAGCCCACAGGGGACGGATAATTCACCCCTCCACTTT.